This T cell receptor beta chain was recorded in a study of spatial heterogeneity in lung cancer. In the study overall: A total of roughly 72 untreated early-stage non-small cell lung cancer patients served as donors.

As to time point: blood at routine non-recurrence follow-up after resection. General study points: In blood, ubiquitous expanded tumor TCRs appeared more at resection than follow-up.

This CDR3 region has 13 residues. The germline gives CDR1 DFQATT, CDR2 SNEGSKA (reference sequence). Trimming stripped 5 bases from V and 7 bases from J, with 15 bases between. Note on this clonotype: Its target is unknown.

The presence of a unique molecular identifier marked each TCR cDNA molecule. MiXCR was run by TCRdb on the 5' RACE reads, yielding one entry per CDR3 protein. The sample has about 94,000 distinct CDR3 sequences; approximately 20% are singletons. The origin of this receptor is a male donor with early-stage non-small cell lung cancer. The sample in question was PBMCs, obtained at follow-up. This rearrangement joins TRBV20-1 to TRBJ2-4; D is possibly TRBD2 (5 bases). The chain's CDR3 is CSAEITGWNIQYF. In nucleotides, the CDR3 is TGCAGTGCTGAGATAACGGGGTGGAACATTCAGTACTTC.